Each of the 30 T cell receptor beta chains below was sequenced from the same sample in a study of cytomegalovirus exposure and HLA in healthy donors. Some clones are missing from TCRdb's copy, which holds only in-frame ones; the method was immunoSEQ multiplex PCR. The sample has about 63,000 clones; 89% are singletons. The specimen was PBMCs. These receptors all come from a woman aged 18-29 years in good health and CMV-seronegative.

The DNA for the CDR3 is TGTGCCAGCAGTGAAGCAGGGGCCCCTGAAGCTTTCTTT. Translated: CASSEAGAPEAFF. The V gene is TRBV25-1, the J gene TRBJ1-1, with TRBD1 as a possible D gene (6 bases). Germline V gene lookup returns CDR1 MGHDK and CDR2 SYGVNS. This CDR3 contains 13 residues. V was clipped by 2 bases and J by 6 bases, with 10 bases between them.

The chain carries TRBV4-1 and TRBJ2-5, with TRBD2 matching 15 bases. CDR3 length: 19 amino acids. V lost 4 bases and J lost 4; bases outside the gene matches: 13. Germline values: CDR1 MGHRA, CDR2 YSYEKL. The CDR3: CASSLGLAGGPWFPETQYF. The CDR3 DNA is TGCGCCAGCAGCCTGGGACTAGCGGGGGGCCCCTGGTTTCCAGAGACCCAGTACTTC.

The rearrangement uses TRBV2 and TRBJ1-2; TRBD1 matches 9 bases. The ends lost 8 bases at V and 4 bases at J; junction bases unmatched: 8. CDR1 is SNHLY and CDR2 is FYNNEI in the germline V gene. This CDR3 is built from 14 residues. The CDR3 DNA follows: TGTGCCAGCCTCGAAACAGGGGGCAGCTATGGCTACACCTTC. Translated: CASLETGGSYGYTF.

The chain combines TRBV19 with TRBJ2-3, with 8 positions matching TRBD2. The CDR3 consists of 17 residues. Germline CDR1 reads LNHDA; CDR2 reads SQIVND (reference sequence). J was trimmed by 2 bases and V by 3 bases; bases with no gene match: 10. CDR3 amino acids: CASSMGPGGPPTDTQYF. CDR3 DNA sequence: TGTGCCAGTAGTATGGGACCGGGAGGGCCTCCCACAGATACGCAGTATTTT.

CDR3 residues: CASSHNGLIAGAGETQYF. The CDR3 DNA sequence: TGTGCCAGCAGCCATAATGGATTAATAGCGGGGGCAGGGGAGACCCAGTACTTC. The chain carries TRBV7-6 and TRBJ2-5; 9 nucleotides line up with TRBD2. Germline V gives CDR1 SGHVS, CDR2 FNYEAQ. There are 18 residues in the CDR3. J gave up 5 bases and V 5 bases, and 18 bases lay outside the gene matches.

This chain uses TRBV27 with TRBJ2-7; TRBD1 might be the D (6 bases). The ends were cut back, 3 bases at V and 4 bases at J, with 10 bases in the middle. The CDR3 runs to 13 residues. Germline lookup yields CDR1 MNHEY and CDR2 SMNVEV (reference sequence). The CDR3 DNA sequence: TGTGCCAGCAGTTTTGGCAGGGGTTACGAGCAGTACTTC. It yields the protein CASSFGRGYEQYF.

The chain joins TRBV2 to TRBJ1-1; a possible D gene is TRBD1 (6 bases). CDR3 length: 14 amino acids. From germline, CDR1 is SNHLY and CDR2 FYNNEI. Trimming shortened V by 2 bases and J by 3 bases, and 10 bases separated the two germline ends. CDR3 amino acids: CASSEIGTYTEAFF. CDR3 coding DNA: TGTGCCAGCAGTGAAATCGGGACATACACTGAAGCTTTCTTT.

V is TRBV27 and J is TRBJ2-1; 8 nucleotides agree with TRBD2. With V trimmed by 4 bases and J by 0 bases, 2 bases remained unmatched. Germline V gives CDR1 MNHEY, CDR2 SMNVEV (reference sequence). The CDR3 extends over 15 amino acids. The CDR3 loop is CASSSSGSSYNEQFF. The CDR3 coding sequence is TGTGCCAGCAGTTCGAGCGGGAGCTCCTACAATGAGCAGTTCTTC.

The chain combines TRBV2 with TRBJ2-3; no firm D call. Germline CDR1 SNHLY, CDR2 FYNNEI. The CDR3 covers 13 residues. V lost 8 bases to trimming and J lost 4 bases, with 13 bases between them. The DNA for the CDR3 is TGTGCCAGCCAAACTTATTTCGCAGATACGCAGTATTTT. This encodes CASQTYFADTQYF. The full variable domain, its missing parts supplied by reference TRBV2 and TRBJ2-3, is EPEVTQTPSHQVTQMGQEVILRCVPISNHLYFYWYRQILGQKVEFLVSFYNNEISEKSEIFDDQFSVERPDGSNFTLKIRSTKLEDSAMYFCASQTYFADTQYFGPGTRLTVL.

This chain connects TRBV13 to TRBJ1-5, with a weak D call TRBD1 (6 bases). Trimming stripped 2 bases from V and 0 bases from J, with 11 bases between. The CDR3 covers 16 residues. The V gene's germline CDR1 is PRHDT and CDR2 FYEKMQ (reference sequence). The CDR3 protein is CASSLSGGSSNQPQHF. DNA of the CDR3: TGTGCCAGCAGCTTATCGGGGGGCTCTAGCAATCAGCCCCAGCATTTT.

The rearrangement links TRBV25-1 to TRBJ2-5; 11 bases align to TRBD2. The V gene's germline CDR1 is MGHDK and CDR2 SYGVNS. The length of the CDR3 is 14 residues. V shed 11 bases and J 5 bases; nucleotides not matched to a gene: 10. This CDR3 reads CAGLAGGRVETQYF. The CDR3 nucleotides read TGTGCCGGGTTAGCGGGGGGGAGGGTCGAGACCCAGTACTTC.

This clone was observed a handful of times. The gene calls are TRBV9 and TRBJ2-7; tentatively, D is TRBD2 (6 bases). Germline lookup yields CDR1 SGDLS and CDR2 YYNGEE. V dropped 4 bases and J dropped 0 bases, with 17 bases sitting between them. The CDR3 is made up of 16 amino acids. CDR3 protein: CASSPGIGGPSYEQYF. The CDR3 nucleotides read TGTGCCAGCAGCCCCGGGATCGGGGGACCCTCCTACGAGCAGTACTTC.

V and J are TRBV29-1 and TRBJ1-2, with D hard to call. Deletions cut 8 bases from V and 2 bases from J, with 15 bases between. Germline CDR1 reads SQVTM; CDR2 reads ANQGSEA. CDR3 length equals 13 residues. This CDR3 is CSTGGVENYGYTF. The CDR3 DNA is TGCAGCACTGGAGGCGTCGAAAACTATGGCTACACCTTC.

The chain carries TRBV9 and TRBJ2-1; TRBD2 is a possible D gene (5 bases). Looked up from germline, CDR1 is SGDLS and CDR2 is YYNGEE. The CDR3 spans 14 residues. Trimming removed 1 base from V and 6 bases from J, with 11 bases in between. CDR3 in DNA: TGTGCCAGCAGCGTAAGCGGCTTTGCCAATGAGCAGTTCTTC. It codes for CASSVSGFANEQFF.

The CDR3 nucleotides are TGTGCCAGCAGTTACGTGTCGGCAGGGCCCGGGGAGCTGTTTTTT. Its translation: CASSYVSAGPGELFF. The chain recombines TRBV6-5 with TRBJ2-2; TRBD1 might be the D (5 bases). This CDR3 region has 15 residues. CDR1 and CDR2 from the germline V gene are MNHEY and SVGAGI. Trimming cost V 2 bases and J 6 bases, with 13 bases left between them.

The chain links TRBV6-5 to TRBJ2-6; perhaps TRBD2 as D (5 bases). In germline, CDR1 is MNHEY, CDR2 SVGAGI. The V and J ends lost 3 bases and 0 bases respectively, with 9 bases between them. The CDR3 spans 16 residues. In DNA form, the CDR3 reads TGTGCCAGCAGTTATTCGGGGTACTCTGGGGCCAACGTCCTGACTTTC. Amino acid sequence: CASSYSGYSGANVLTF.

The chain carries TRBV18 and TRBJ2-5; 7 bases align to TRBD2. J gave up 4 bases and V 3 bases, and 5 bases lay outside the gene matches. The CDR3 has 14 residues. The germline CDR1 and CDR2 sequences are KGHSH and LQKENI. The chain's CDR3 is CASSPAGVGETQYF. The DNA for the CDR3 is TGTGCCAGCTCACCGGCGGGAGTCGGAGAGACCCAGTACTTC. The full variable domain, in which reference TRBV18 and TRBJ2-5 provide the parts outside the CDR3, is NAGVMQNPRHLVRRRGQEARLRCSPMKGHSHVYWYRQLPEEGLKFMVYLQKENIIDESGMPKERFSAEFPKEGPSILRIQQVVRGDSAAYFCASSPAGVGETQYFGPGTRLLVL.

This clone showed up just once. The chain employs TRBV19 and TRBJ2-7; D is possibly TRBD1 (6 bases). Trimming took 4 bases from V and 6 from J, leaving 16 bases between them. CDR1 and CDR2 from the germline V gene are LNHDA and SQIVND (reference sequence). CDR3 length: 14 residues. CDR3 region: CASSTRQVPIEQYF. In DNA, the CDR3 is TGTGCCAGTAGTACCCGACAGGTTCCCATCGAGCAGTACTTC.

The chain combines TRBV27 with TRBJ2-5, with 9 nucleotides matching TRBD2. V lost 7 bases to trimming and J lost 5 bases; unmatched junction nucleotides: 11. The CDR3 is 15 amino acids. Germline assignment: CDR1 MNHEY and CDR2 SMNVEV (reference sequence). CDR3: CASTPRGGMSETQYF. CDR3 bases: TGTGCCAGCACCCCGCGGGGGGGGATGTCGGAGACCCAGTACTTC.

The rearrangement links TRBV19 to TRBJ1-2; D is unresolved. V was trimmed by 3 bases and J by 3 bases, leaving 8 bases between them. This CDR3 has 13 residues. Germline assignment: CDR1 LNHDA and CDR2 SQIVND (reference sequence). The CDR3 loop reads CASSIFGDYGYTF. The CDR3 bases are TGTGCCAGTAGTATTTTCGGGGACTATGGCTACACCTTC.

As regards this clone: This same CDR3 is encoded by further DNA sequences in the sample. V is TRBV11-3 and J is TRBJ2-5, with TRBD2 identical over 8 bases. Unmatched junction bases numbered 4, after V lost 5 bases and J lost 5 bases. Per germline, CDR1 SGHNT and CDR2 YENEEA. The CDR3 spans 13 residues. This chain's CDR3 is CASSLSGGETQYF. The CDR3 coding sequence is TGTGCCAGCAGCCTCAGCGGGGGTGAGACCCAGTACTTC.

This sequence joins TRBV7-6 and TRBJ2-2; 7 nucleotides line up with TRBD2. The CDR3 sequence is 15 residues long. Germline loops: CDR1 SGHVS, CDR2 FNYEAQ. The V gene end was trimmed by 5 bases and the J gene end by 1 base; junction bases not matched to a gene: 4. The CDR3 region is CASSGTSVNTGELFF. CDR3 bases: TGTGCCAGCAGCGGAACTAGCGTGAACACCGGGGAGCTGTTTTTT.

This rearrangement joins TRBV6-5 to TRBJ2-2; 8 bases agree with TRBD2. Germline loops: CDR1 MNHEY, CDR2 SVGAGI. This CDR3 has 15 residues. The junction had 9 bases not matched to a gene; V was cut back by 7 bases and J by 5 bases. The DNA for the CDR3 is TGTGCCAGCACAAGAGCGGGAGTCGGGACCGGGGAGCTGTTTTTT. It translates to CASTRAGVGTGELFF.

The chain has TRBV7-9 and TRBJ2-5; TRBD2 agrees at 8 bases. This CDR3 spans 15 amino acids. Trimming took 7 bases from V and 1 from J; bases not matched to a gene: 8. Germline CDR1 is SEHNR and CDR2 is FQNEAQ (reference sequence). DNA of the CDR3: TGTGCCAGCACTTCCACCCGGGGGGGCCAAGAGACCCAGTACTTC. As protein: CASTSTRGGQETQYF.

CDR3 sequence reads: CASSSTGENTEAFF. CDR3 coding DNA: TGTGCCAGCAGCTCGACGGGGGAGAACACTGAAGCTTTCTTT. The chain employs TRBV9 and TRBJ1-1; TRBD1 is a possible D gene (5 bases). Germline CDR1 and CDR2: SGDLS and YYNGEE. The CDR3 totals 14 residues. Trimming took off 4 bases at V and 1 base at J, with 11 bases between the two ends.

The chain combines TRBV30 with TRBJ1-2; D is unclear. Trimming took off 2 bases at V and 14 bases at J, with 15 bases between the two ends. Germline V gene data show CDR1 as GTSNPN and CDR2 as SVGIG (reference sequence). This CDR3 is 11 amino acids long. The CDR3 sequence: CAWSQTRGGTF. The CDR3 DNA reads as TGTGCCTGGAGTCAAACCCGAGGCGGGACCTTC.

The chain has TRBV5-4 and TRBJ2-5, with D possibly matching TRBD2 (5 bases). V dropped 3 bases and J dropped 3 bases, with 12 bases sitting between them. CDR1 and CDR2 (germline): SGHNT, YYREEE (reference sequence). The CDR3 length is 14 residues. The CDR3 here is CASSSRTGKETQYF. In nucleotides, the CDR3 is TGTGCCAGCAGCTCCCGGACGGGGAAAGAGACCCAGTACTTC.

The chain couples TRBV6-1 to TRBJ1-2; a weak D match, TRBD1 (5 bases). The CDR3 spans 15 residues. Germline V gives CDR1 MNHNS, CDR2 SASEGT. V lost 7 bases and J lost 3, with 18 bases in between. The CDR3 DNA follows: TGTGCCAGCACTCCAGGCGGGGGTCCTGACTATGGCTACACCTTC. Residues: CASTPGGGPDYGYTF.

The chain combines TRBV19 with TRBJ2-3; 9 bases agree with TRBD2. With V trimmed by 8 bases and J by 5 bases, 11 bases remained unmatched. Per germline, CDR1 LNHDA and CDR2 SQIVND (reference sequence). The CDR3 extends over 15 amino acids. Written as DNA, the CDR3 is TGTGCCAGTTCCCAGCTAGCGGGGTCAGGAGATACGCAGTATTTT. Its translation: CASSQLAGSGDTQYF.

This clone was seen once. The chain carries TRBV27 and TRBJ1-2, with D possibly TRBD1 on 6 matching bases. The V gene's germline CDR1 is MNHEY and CDR2 SMNVEV (reference sequence). The CDR3 extends over 15 amino acids. V was cut by 4 bases and J by 2 bases, with 14 bases left in between. As DNA, the CDR3 is TGTGCCAGCAGTTCTCTGGGGGCAGGAAACTATGGCTACACCTTC. It yields the protein CASSSLGAGNYGYTF.